The 7 T cell receptor beta chains given below trace back to one sample, sequenced in a study of T cells in Graves' hyperthyroidism and ophthalmopathy. Amplification yielded TCR beta CDR3 regions, with RNA transcripts as the source. HTBI primers were the set used in a first-round RT-PCR of the TCR CDR3. One entry per CDR3 protein, called by TCRdb with MiXCR from the multiplex PCR reads. The sample includes about 570,000 distinct CDR3 sequences, about 45% seen only once; the top ten take 19%. Sequencing used peripheral blood or thyroid tissue (not recorded which). The receptors shown here come from an adult woman with Graves' disease, either hyperthyroidism or ophthalmopathy (not recorded which).

This clonotype showed up many times. This rearrangement joins TRBV27 to TRBJ1-6, with 8 bases identical to TRBD1. The CDR3 runs to 14 residues. Germline CDR1 and CDR2: MNHEY and SMNVEV (reference sequence). The ends lost 10 bases at V and 1 base at J; junction bases unmatched: 3. The CDR3 reads CATQGASYNSPLHF. As DNA, the CDR3 is TGTGCCACTCAGGGGGCTTCCTATAATTCACCCCTCCACTTT.

This clonotype was counted at least ten times. The genes are TRBV9 and TRBJ1-1; D unclear. V was cut by 0 bases and J by 6 bases, with 6 bases left in between. The CDR3 length is 12 residues. Germline lookup yields CDR1 SGDLS and CDR2 YYNGEE. This CDR3 is CASSVGGSEAFF. CDR3 coding DNA: TGTGCCAGCAGCGTAGGAGGTTCTGAAGCTTTCTTT.

There are many counts of this clonotype. The chain employs TRBV7-9 and TRBJ1-1; unclear D gene. CDR1 and CDR2 (germline): SEHNR, FQNEAQ (reference sequence). The CDR3 is 14 amino acids. Trimming removed 3 bases at V and 4 bases at J, with 12 bases between. This CDR3 is CASSFRPGSTEAFF. The CDR3, as DNA: TGTGCCAGCAGCTTCCGCCCGGGGAGCACTGAAGCTTTCTTT.

Ten or more counts support this clonotype. This chain links TRBV7-2 with TRBJ2-2; no clear D gene. Germline V gene sequence: CDR1 SGHTA, CDR2 FQGNSA. The CDR3 has 14 amino acids. V shed 2 bases and J shed 3 bases, with 7 bases lying between them. CDR3: CASSLSAHTGELFF. In nucleotides, the CDR3 is TGTGCCAGCAGCTTATCAGCGCACACCGGGGAGCTGTTTTTT.

CDR3 protein: CASSELELRATYEQYF. DNA for the CDR3: TGTGCCAGCAGTGAATTGGAGCTTCGGGCCACCTACGAGCAGTACTTC. The chain uses TRBV25-1 and TRBJ2-7; unclear D gene. The CDR3 extends over 16 amino acids. Trimming took off 1 base at V and 2 bases at J, with 15 bases between the two ends. CDR1 and CDR2 (germline): MGHDK, SYGVNS.

This clonotype has only a few counts. A much more abundant neighbour one base away suggests this may be a read error. The chain has TRBV12-3 or TRBV12-4 and TRBJ1-1; TRBD1 agrees at 8 bases. The CDR3 has 15 residues. The CDR3 nucleotides are TGTGCCAGCAGTGTAACAGGGGGATCGGACACTGAATCTTTCTTT. Translated, it gives CASSVTGGSDTESFF.

The sample holds many counts of this clonotype. The rearrangement links TRBV28 to TRBJ2-5; 11 bases are a match to TRBD2. The CDR3 length is 15 residues. The V and J ends lost 9 bases and 2 bases, in that order; junction bases with no gene match: 8. CDR1 and CDR2 from the germline V gene are MDHEN and SYDVKM. CDR3 region: CASRPSGRKQETQYF. CDR3 sequence (DNA): TGTGCCAGTAGACCTAGCGGGAGGAAGCAAGAGACCCAGTACTTC.